The rows below give T cell receptor beta chains drawn from one sample of a study of T cell responses to AZD1222 COVID-19 vaccine. Sequencing was performed with immunoSEQ multiplex PCR; in TCRdb, only in-frame clones are kept and a portion is missing. The table records fewer than 75,000 clones, roughly 85% of them present only once. Sequences were derived from peripheral blood, sampled on day 0 of AZD1222 vaccination. Receptors originate from an adult in good health. CDR3s include the opening cysteine and the closing phenylalanine or tryptophan. A D gene is named only where the DNA matches it firmly. Clone size is given for some rows only: seen once, a few or many times, or a class if the clone is expanded.

NA	NA	TRBV30	TRBJ1-3	CAWSGTGRNTIYF	TGTGCCTGGAGCGGAACAGGGCGAAACACCATATATTTT
medium-sized	TRBD1	TRBV9	TRBJ1-4	CASSVEGTDTGEKLFF	TGTGCCAGCAGCGTAGAAGGGACAGATACGGGTGAAAAACTGTTTTTT
NA	NA	TRBV28	TRBJ1-2	CASSTRGPYGYTF	TGTGCCAGCAGTACCCGCGGGCCCTATGGCTACACCTTC
NA	NA	TRBV2	TRBJ1-5	CASSVGTQGNQPQHF	TGTGCCAGCAGTGTTGGGACCCAAGGCAACCAGCCCCAGCATTTT
once	TRBD2	TRBV5-1	TRBJ2-7	CASSESGGRYEQYF	TGCGCCAGCAGTGAGTCGGGGGGTCGTTACGAGCAGTACTTC
NA	NA	TRBV4-1	TRBJ1-1	CASSQNLEKAFF	TGCGCCAGCAGCCAAAATTTAGAGAAAGCTTTCTTT
NA	TRBD1	TRBV7-3	TRBJ2-2	CASSVRTGFGELFF	TGTGCCAGCAGCGTACGGACAGGGTTCGGGGAGCTGTTTTTT
NA	TRBD1	TRBV7-9	TRBJ1-4	CASSLGGSAGTNEKLFF	TGTGCCAGCAGCCTAGGGGGCTCGGCCGGAACTAATGAAAAACTGTTTTTT
NA	TRBD1	TRBV4-2	TRBJ1-1	CASSLETGPNTEAFF	TGTGCCAGCAGCCTAGAGACAGGGCCTAACACTGAAGCTTTCTTT
NA	TRBD1	TRBV19	TRBJ2-7	CASSPDRGHYEQYF	TGTGCCAGTAGCCCGGACAGGGGGCACTACGAGCAGTACTTC
NA	TRBD2	TRBV9	TRBJ2-5	CASSVSGSGETQYF	TGTGCCAGCAGCGTTAGCGGGAGTGGGGAGACCCAGTACTTC
NA	NA	TRBV5-8	TRBJ2-2	CASSYATTGELFF	TGTGCCAGCAGCTATGCAACCACCGGGGAGCTGTTTTTT
NA	NA	TRBV18	TRBJ2-7	CASSPIGGAYEQYF	TGTGCCAGCTCACCAATAGGGGGAGCCTACGAGCAGTACTTC
once	NA	TRBV18	TRBJ1-5	CASSPDYSNQPQHF	TGTGCCAGCTCACCCGACTATAGCAATCAGCCCCAGCATTTT
few	NA	TRBV10-3	TRBJ1-6	CAISEGQTLSSYNSPLHF	TGTGCCATCAGTGAGGGACAGACACTAAGCTCCTATAATTCACCCCTCCACTTT
NA	NA	TRBV5-1	TRBJ2-5	CASSLDTGTQYF	TGCGCCAGCAGCTTGGACACAGGGACCCAGTACTTC
NA	TRBD1	TRBV11-1	TRBJ2-3	CASSSTGSPTEQYF	TGTGCCAGCAGCTCGACAGGGAGCCCCACTGAGCAGTATTTT
NA	NA	TRBV11-3	TRBJ2-1	CASSLDPTSNEQFF	TGTGCCAGCAGCTTAGATCCAACTAGTAATGAGCAGTTCTTC
NA	NA	TRBV12-3/TRBV12-4	TRBJ2-7	CASSPGIEQYF	TGTGCCAGCAGCCCAGGGATTGAGCAGTACTTC
NA	NA	TRBV15	TRBJ2-3	CATSEGSADTQYF	TGTGCCACCAGCGAGGGGTCTGCAGATACGCAGTATTTT
NA	TRBD1	TRBV7-9	TRBJ2-1	CASSLRTGAGDEQFF	TGTGCCAGCAGCCTAAGGACAGGGGCCGGGGATGAGCAGTTCTTC
NA	NA	TRBV15	TRBJ2-6	CATSSARTDSGANVLTF	TGTGCCACCAGCAGCGCGCGGACAGACTCTGGGGCCAACGTCCTGACTTTC
NA	NA	TRBV18	TRBJ1-1	CASSPPGGVNTEAFF	TGTGCCAGCTCACCACCGGGGGGGGTGAACACTGAAGCTTTCTTT
NA	TRBD2	TRBV11-1	TRBJ2-3	CASSGTSGFSTDTQYF	TGTGCCAGCAGCGGGACTAGCGGGTTTAGCACAGATACGCAGTATTTT
NA	TRBD1	TRBV6-5	TRBJ2-7	CATRTGLSEQYF	TGTGCCACCCGGACAGGACTTAGCGAGCAGTACTTC
NA	NA	TRBV9	TRBJ2-3	CASSVYRGLTDTQYF	TGTGCCAGCAGCGTATATCGGGGGCTCACAGATACGCAGTATTTT
NA	TRBD1	TRBV7-9	TRBJ1-1	CASSLGQGASTEAFF	TGTGCCAGCAGCTTAGGACAGGGGGCGAGCACTGAAGCTTTCTTT
NA	TRBD1	TRBV7-9	TRBJ2-7	CASRGDRAQSYEQYF	TGTGCCAGCAGGGGAGACAGGGCGCAGTCCTACGAGCAGTACTTC
NA	TRBD2	TRBV19	TRBJ2-7	CASSTYNSGGPYEQYF	TGTGCCAGTAGTACTTATAATAGCGGGGGGCCCTACGAGCAGTACTTC
NA	NA	TRBV4-1	TRBJ1-5	CASSQVAGNQPQHF	TGCGCCAGCAGCCAAGTGGCAGGGAATCAGCCCCAGCATTTT
NA	NA	TRBV6-5	TRBJ2-3	CASRPAGYIATQYF	TGTGCCAGCAGGCCGGCAGGGTACATAGCTACGCAGTATTTT
NA	TRBD1	TRBV12-3/TRBV12-4	TRBJ2-2	CAGRQGTGELFF	TGTGCCGGTCGACAGGGAACCGGGGAGCTGTTTTTT
NA	NA	TRBV28	TRBJ2-7	CATLRGAGYEQYF	TGTGCCACACTAAGGGGGGCAGGCTACGAGCAGTACTTC
NA	NA	TRBV5-8	TRBJ1-6	CASRPVGRDNSPLHF	TGTGCCAGCAGGCCCGTGGGCAGGGATAATTCACCCCTCCACTTT
NA	NA	TRBV5-6	TRBJ2-2	CASSTRWRATGELFF	TGTGCCAGCAGCACGAGGTGGAGAGCGACCGGGGAGCTGTTTTTT
NA	TRBD1	TRBV11-3	TRBJ2-3	CASSSRTGFLTDTQYF	TGTGCCAGCAGCTCCCGGACAGGTTTTCTGACAGATACGCAGTATTTT
NA	NA	TRBV19	TRBJ1-1	CASSGRNMNTEAFF	TGTGCCAGTAGTGGACGGAACATGAACACTGAAGCTTTCTTT
NA	TRBD2	TRBV5-1	TRBJ2-3	CASGLAGLTDTQYF	TGCGCCAGCGGATTAGCGGGCCTCACAGATACGCAGTATTTT
NA	NA	TRBV4-1	TRBJ2-7	CASSQASPGDEQYF	TGCGCCAGCAGCCAAGCGTCCCCGGGGGACGAGCAGTACTTC
NA	NA	TRBV20-1	TRBJ2-1	CSATPGNEQFF	TGCAGTGCTACCCCGGGAAATGAGCAGTTCTTC
NA	NA	TRBV5-6	TRBJ1-2	CASSFVSGTARGYTF	TGTGCCAGCAGCTTCGTTTCCGGGACCGCTCGAGGCTACACCTTC
NA	NA	TRBV5-4	TRBJ1-1	CASSLGAAGGLTEAFF	TGTGCCAGCAGCTTGGGGGCCGCTGGTGGGCTCACTGAAGCTTTCTTT
NA	TRBD1	TRBV3-1/TRBV3-2	TRBJ2-7	CASRGGTGGMYEQYF	TGTGCCAGCCGTGGGGGGACAGGGGGCATGTACGAGCAGTACTTC
NA	NA	TRBV9	TRBJ2-1	CASSGGLGAYNEQFF	TGTGCCAGCAGCGGGGGCCTGGGGGCCTACAATGAGCAGTTCTTC
NA	TRBD1	TRBV19	TRBJ1-1	CASQPRTGRVNTEAFF	TGTGCCAGTCAACCCCGGACAGGGAGGGTAAACACTGAAGCTTTCTTT
NA	NA	TRBV2	TRBJ2-1	CASSSQGSSYNEQFF	TGTGCCAGCAGCTCACAGGGTAGCTCCTACAATGAGCAGTTCTTC
NA	TRBD1	TRBV28	TRBJ1-2	CASTLGGQYYGYTF	TGTGCCAGCACCTTAGGGGGACAGTACTATGGCTACACCTTC
NA	TRBD1	TRBV30	TRBJ1-5	CAWRGTGRGQPQHF	TGTGCCTGGAGAGGGACAGGGAGGGGTCAGCCCCAGCATTTT